A selection of T cell receptor beta chains follows, all from one sample in a study of T-cell reconstitution after alpha-beta-depleted transplantation in children. TCRdb re-called the PCR reads through MiXCR, storing one row per CDR3 protein. The sample holds around 960,000 distinct CDR3 sequences, about 26% seen once. This sample comprised PBMCs, mostly from graft donor cells, obtained 360 days after TCRalphabeta/CD19-depleted stem cell transplant. The receptors were sampled from a boy under three years old who had a stem cell transplant for SCID, so the T cells may come from the graft donor. Both conserved end residues are part of each CDR3. The D gene is left open where the match is weak. Only part of the rows carry a size: once, few, many, or a class if the clone is expanded.

few,TRBV29-1,TRBD2,TRBJ2-1,TGCAGCGGGAGGGGGACTAGCAAAAGCGATGAGCAGTTCTTC,CSGRGTSKSDEQFF
.,TRBV12-3/TRBV12-4,.,TRBJ1-5,TGTGCCAGCAGCCGCCGGGACATTAGCAATCAGCCCCAGCATTTT,CASSRRDISNQPQHF
.,TRBV15,.,TRBJ2-5,TGTGCCACCAGCAGAACACCGGGACGGCCCTCGGAGACCCAGTACTTC,CATSRTPGRPSETQYF
few,TRBV28,.,TRBJ2-5,TGTGCCAGCAGTTCGAACAGTATCCAAGAGACCCAGTACTTC,CASSSNSIQETQYF
few,TRBV7-2,TRBD1,TRBJ2-7,TGTGCCAGCAGCCCTTTAGGAAGGGGGCGGTACGAGCAGTACTTC,CASSPLGRGRYEQYF
.,TRBV28,.,TRBJ2-3,TGTGCCAGCAGCCACGGGACTTTGGGCACAGATACGCAGTATTTT,CASSHGTLGTDTQYF
.,TRBV6-1,TRBD1,TRBJ1-2,TGTGCCAGCAGCCCCGGGACAGTCGACTATGGCTACACCTTC,CASSPGTVDYGYTF
.,TRBV5-1,TRBD1,TRBJ1-1,TGCGCCAGCAGCCTCACTCCGGGACAGGGAAGGAACACTGAAGCTTTCTTT,CASSLTPGQGRNTEAFF
.,TRBV20-1,.,TRBJ1-1,TGCAGTGCACCGGAGATGAACACTGAAGCTTTCTTT,CSAPEMNTEAFF
many,TRBV29-1,.,TRBJ2-2,TGCAGCGTTTGGACCCAGAGGGGCACCGGGGAGCTGTTTTTT,CSVWTQRGTGELFF
few,TRBV5-1,.,TRBJ2-1,TGCGCCAGCAGCTCGATGGGAGGGGGCACCTACAATGAGCAGTTCTTC,CASSSMGGGTYNEQFF
few,TRBV20-1,.,TRBJ1-1,TGCAGTGCGAGTTATCTAATGAACACTGAAGCTTTCTTT,CSASYLMNTEAFF
.,TRBV7-8,.,TRBJ1-4,TGTGCCAGCAGCCTCGACCCTGTTAATGAAAAACTGTTTTTT,CASSLDPVNEKLFF
.,TRBV14,.,TRBJ2-7,TGTGCCAGCAGCCAAGGCCCGGGCGCCTACTACGAGCAGTACTTC,CASSQGPGAYYEQYF
.,TRBV7-9,.,TRBJ1-1,TGTGCCAGCAGCTCGCCGGGGGGGCCCACAAGGGAGGAAGCTTTCTTT,CASSSPGGPTREEAFF
.,TRBV29-1,.,TRBJ2-5,TGCAGCGTTGTAGCCCGGCCCCCAGAGACCCAGTACTTC,CSVVARPPETQYF
few,TRBV10-3,TRBD1,TRBJ1-6,TGTGCCATCAGTGAGTTCCCAGGGGGCGGAGGTCGTTCACCCCTCCACTTT,CAISEFPGGGGRSPLHF
few,TRBV4-3,TRBD1,TRBJ2-2,TGCGCCAGCAGCCGAGAAGGACAGGAGAACACCGGGGAGCTGTTTTTT,CASSREGQENTGELFF
.,TRBV29-1,TRBD1,TRBJ2-5,TGCAGCGTTGTTTGGACAGGGGAGACCCAGTACTTC,CSVVWTGETQYF
.,TRBV10-2,.,TRBJ2-7,TGCGCCAGCAGTGAGGCTAAGGGTAGTTCCTACGAGCAGTACTTC,CASSEAKGSSYEQYF
many,TRBV5-1,.,TRBJ2-3,TGCGCCAGCAGCGTCAATAGCGGCACAGATACGCAGTATTTT,CASSVNSGTDTQYF
.,TRBV18,.,TRBJ2-7,TGTGCCAGCTCACCACCGGGGAAAAAGGTTGGCGAGCAGTACTTC,CASSPPGKKVGEQYF
many,TRBV29-1,.,TRBJ2-1,TGCAGCGTGCGATGGGGCAGGGGCACTTTTTCCTACAATGAGCAGTTCTTC,CSVRWGRGTFSYNEQFF
few,TRBV6-1,.,TRBJ2-2,TGTGCCACCACTATATTCCAGGGAGGGGAGCTGTTTTTT,CATTIFQGGELFF
.,TRBV29-1,.,TRBJ1-4,TGCAGCGTTGGCGCTGTTGAAAAACTGTTTTTT,CSVGAVEKLFF
few,TRBV11-3,TRBD2,TRBJ2-3,TGTGCCAGCAGCACTGGCATAGCGGGGGTGGCAGATACGCAGTATTTT,CASSTGIAGVADTQYF
.,TRBV4-3,.,TRBJ1-1,TGCGCCAGCAGCCAAGGATCTGGGAACACTGAAGCTTTCTTT,CASSQGSGNTEAFF
few,TRBV10-2,TRBD1,TRBJ1-5,TGCGCCAGCAGCCTAGACAGGGGGCGACTGCATTTT,CASSLDRGRLHF
.,TRBV2,.,TRBJ2-3,TGTGCCAGCAGTGATATGAGGGGTGCTCTGAATACGCAGTATTTT,CASSDMRGALNTQYF
.,TRBV11-2,.,TRBJ2-7,TGTGCCAGCAGCACATTCTACGGTCTCGAGTCGTACGAGCAGTACTTC,CASSTFYGLESYEQYF
few,TRBV24-1,TRBD1,TRBJ2-2,TGTGCCACCGGCGGACAGGGGAACACCGGGGAGCTGTTTTTT,CATGGQGNTGELFF
few,TRBV7-2,.,TRBJ2-1,TGTGCCAGCAGCTTGCACCCCTACAATGAGCAGTTCTTC,CASSLHPYNEQFF
.,TRBV5-1,.,TRBJ2-7,TGCGCCAGCAGCAGACGACAGTCCTACGAGCAGTACTTC,CASSRRQSYEQYF
.,TRBV9,.,TRBJ1-1,TGTGCCAGCAGCGTCGAGACATCGGACACTGAAGCTTTCTTT,CASSVETSDTEAFF
.,TRBV12-3/TRBV12-4,.,TRBJ2-7,TGTGCCAGCAGTTTACCACCGGGACGGAAAACCTACGAGCAGTACTTC,CASSLPPGRKTYEQYF
.,TRBV7-9,.,TRBJ2-5,TGTGCCAGCAGCGTATGGAGGGGGGAGGAGACCCAGTACTTC,CASSVWRGEETQYF
.,TRBV27,TRBD1,TRBJ1-1,TGTGCCAGCAGTCCTACCACAGGGGTCCGCACTGAAGCTTTCTTT,CASSPTTGVRTEAFF
few,TRBV11-2,TRBD2,TRBJ2-2,TGTGCCAGCAGCTTAGATGGGCTAGCGGGGCGCACCGGGGAGCTGTTTTTT,CASSLDGLAGRTGELFF
.,TRBV5-1,TRBD2,TRBJ2-1,TGCGCCAGCAGCTTGGTCCTAGCGGGGGGTATTCAGGATGAGCAGTTCTTC,CASSLVLAGGIQDEQFF
few,TRBV5-1,.,TRBJ1-2,TGCGCCAGCAGCTTGAGTTCAGGCGGGAACTATGGCTACACCTTC,CASSLSSGGNYGYTF
.,TRBV7-9,TRBD1,TRBJ2-7,TGTGCCAGCAGTGGGACAGGTCCCAGCTCCTACGAGCAGTACTTC,CASSGTGPSSYEQYF
.,TRBV28,.,TRBJ2-7,TGTGCCAGCAGCCGGGGGTTCTCCTACGAGCAGTACTTC,CASSRGFSYEQYF
once,TRBV7-2,.,TRBJ2-5,TGTGCCAGCAGCTTAGTTGGGTTGCCGTCGGGTCTTGGGACCCAGTACTTC,CASSLVGLPSGLGTQYF
few,TRBV27,.,TRBJ2-3,TGTGCCAGCAGTTTTTCCAGAAGGGCAGATACGCAGTATTTT,CASSFSRRADTQYF
.,TRBV12-3/TRBV12-4,.,TRBJ2-5,TGTGCCAGCACCGTAAGGGCCAGGACCCGAGAGACCCAGTACTTC,CASTVRARTRETQYF
.,TRBV3-1,.,TRBJ2-2,TGTGCCAGCAGCCAAGCGTTTGGGGAGCTGTTTTTT,CASSQAFGELFF
few,TRBV5-5,.,TRBJ2-5,TGTGCCAGCAGCCAAGGACAGATAATCCAAGAGACCCAGTACTTC,CASSQGQIIQETQYF
many,TRBV5-1,.,TRBJ2-1,TGCGCCAGCAGCTTGGCCAGGTACAATGAGCAGTTCTTC,CASSLARYNEQFF
many,TRBV7-9,TRBD1,TRBJ2-5,TGTGCCAGCAGCTTAGGGGGACAGCTGAAAGAGACCCAGTACTTC,CASSLGGQLKETQYF
.,TRBV5-1,TRBD1,TRBJ2-7,TGCGCCAGCAGCTTGGGGACAGGCCGTCTCTCCTACGAGCAGTACTTC,CASSLGTGRLSYEQYF
few,TRBV4-1,.,TRBJ2-7,TGCGCCAGCAGCCAAGTATGGCGACGTCGAGAGCAGTACTTC,CASSQVWRRREQYF
few,TRBV20-1,.,TRBJ2-7,TGCAGTGCTACACCTGGGCCACGGCAGTACTTC,CSATPGPRQYF
few,TRBV29-1,.,TRBJ2-5,TGCAGCGTTAATCGGGAGACCCAGTACTTC,CSVNRETQYF
.,TRBV29-1,.,TRBJ2-3,TGCAGCGTTGATAGTGGGGGCACAGATACGCAGTATTTT,CSVDSGGTDTQYF
.,TRBV5-1,.,TRBJ1-1,TGCGCCAGCAGCTTGCCGGGGTCCTCGCCTGAAGCTTTCTTT,CASSLPGSSPEAFF
.,TRBV12-3/TRBV12-4,.,TRBJ2-1,TGTGCCAGCAGCCCCACTCCGGGACACGCTAACAATGAGCAGTTCTTC,CASSPTPGHANNEQFF
few,TRBV2,TRBD1,TRBJ2-7,TGTGCCAGCAGTGAAGAACAGGGGTACGAGCAGTACTTC,CASSEEQGYEQYF
.,TRBV25-1,TRBD1,TRBJ2-7,TGTGCCAGCAGTGAATATAGACGGACAGGGGGCGGGTACGAGCAGTACTTC,CASSEYRRTGGGYEQYF
few,TRBV10-3,TRBD1,TRBJ2-1,TGTGCCATCAGCCTTGGGACAGGGGGTTTCTACTACAATGAGCAGTTCTTC,CAISLGTGGFYYNEQFF